The 15 T cell receptor beta chains below were found in one sample sequenced in a study of neoadjuvant anti-PD-1 for oral cavity cancer. Method: immunoSEQ multiplex PCR; TCRdb's copy keeps in-frame clones and lacks some. This table has some 15,000 clones, about 69% appearing once. Sequenced material: PBMCs, taken before nivolumab (anti-PD-1) treatment. Receptor source: a person between 40 and 79 years old with oral cavity squamous cell carcinoma.

The chain has TRBV4-1 and TRBJ2-2; unclear D gene. There are 18 residues in the CDR3. The germline gives CDR1 MGHRA, CDR2 YSYEKL. The ends were cut back, 4 bases at V and 3 bases at J, with 21 bases in the middle. The DNA for the CDR3 is TGCGCCAGCAGCCCCGGACCCAGAATACTTCGTTACACCGGGGAGCTGTTTTTT. Translating gives CASSPGPRILRYTGELFF.

V gene TRBV30 combines with J gene TRBJ1-1; no reliable D call. The V end was cut by 4 bases, the J end by 2 bases, with 14 bases between. The CDR3 loop spans 14 amino acids. The germline V gene encodes CDR1 GTSNPN and CDR2 SVGIG (reference sequence). The CDR3 here is CAWTRRLGNTEAFF. For the CDR3, the DNA is TGTGCCTGGACCCGCAGGCTGGGAAACACTGAAGCTTTCTTT.

The chain has TRBV4-1 and TRBJ2-1; D not certain. Trimming took off 6 bases at V and 6 bases at J, with 12 bases between the two ends. Germline lookup yields CDR1 MGHRA and CDR2 YSYEKL. This CDR3 has 13 residues. This CDR3 reads CASRQRQSNEQFF. The CDR3 region has the DNA TGCGCCAGCAGACAAAGACAAAGCAATGAGCAGTTCTTC.

This chain uses TRBV9 with TRBJ1-1; D unresolved. This CDR3 contains 13 residues. CDR1 is SGDLS, CDR2 YYNGEE, per germline. V was pared by 4 bases and J by 3 bases, with 10 bases between. CDR3 sequence reads: CASSLTQHTEAFF. CDR3 nucleotide sequence: TGTGCCAGCAGCCTCACCCAGCACACTGAAGCTTTCTTT.

This clone came up a few times. The chain uses TRBV2 and TRBJ2-7; D possibly corresponds to TRBD1 (5 bases). V lost 5 bases to trimming and J lost 3 bases, with 8 bases between them. Germline loops: CDR1 SNHLY, CDR2 FYNNEI. The CDR3 consists of 12 residues. CDR3 nucleotides: TGTGCCAGCAGTCAGGGTGGCTACGAGCAGTACTTC. Protein: CASSQGGYEQYF. The full variable domain, rest sourced from reference TRBV2 and TRBJ2-7, is EPEVTQTPSHQVTQMGQEVILRCVPISNHLYFYWYRQILGQKVEFLVSFYNNEISEKSEIFDDQFSVERPDGSNFTLKIRSTKLEDSAMYFCASSQGGYEQYFGPGTRLTVT.

The rearrangement links TRBV7-2 to TRBJ2-1, with TRBD2 identical over 9 bases. V was clipped by 6 bases and J by 13 bases; unmatched bases: 7. The CDR3 spans 12 residues. Per germline, CDR1 SGHTA and CDR2 FQGNSA. Here the CDR3 DNA reads TGTGCCAGCAGACGCACTAGCGGGCCCCAGTTCTTC. It encodes CASRRTSGPQFF. The variable domain in full, completed from reference TRBV7-2 and TRBJ2-1, reads GAGVSQSPSNKVTEKGKDVELRCDPISGHTALYWYRQSLGQGLEFLIYFQGNSAPDKSGLPSDRFSAERTGGSVSTLTIQRTQQEDSAVYLCASRRTSGPQFFGPGTRLTVL.

This clone was observed a single time. The rearrangement links TRBV19 to TRBJ2-7; 8 nucleotides agree with TRBD1. Germline V gives CDR1 LNHDA, CDR2 SQIVND (reference sequence). The CDR3 totals 15 residues. V dropped 3 bases and J dropped 3; count of bases not matched to a gene: 7. The CDR3 reads CASSMGTGAFYEQYF. The CDR3 region has the DNA TGTGCCAGTAGTATGGGGACAGGTGCCTTCTACGAGCAGTACTTC.

V and J are TRBV7-3 and TRBJ2-1, with a tentative D call TRBD2 (5 bases). This CDR3 is 14 amino acids long. V lost 1 base and J lost 6, with 10 bases in between. Germline CDR1 reads SGHTA; CDR2 reads FQGTGA. CDR3 nucleotide sequence: TGTGCCAGCAGCTTAATCGGAGGTCCCAATGAGCAGTTCTTC. It is translated as CASSLIGGPNEQFF.

This rearrangement joins TRBV9 to TRBJ2-2, with D possibly TRBD2 on 7 matching bases. The CDR3 covers 15 residues. The germline V gene encodes CDR1 SGDLS and CDR2 YYNGEE. Trimming shortened V by 6 bases and J by 5 bases, and 17 bases separated the two germline ends. CDR3 region: CASTPKGEGTGELFF. The CDR3 nucleotides are TGTGCCAGCACCCCGAAGGGGGAGGGGACCGGGGAGCTGTTTTTT.

The chain joins TRBV5-1 to TRBJ1-1, with D possibly being TRBD1 (6 bases). Trimming cost V 3 bases and J 0 bases, with 12 bases left between them. CDR3 length: 15 amino acids. Per germline, CDR1 SGHRS and CDR2 YFSETQ. CDR3 DNA: TGCGCCAGCAGCTCAGGACAGCTCATGAACACTGAAGCTTTCTTT. It translates to CASSSGQLMNTEAFF.

The genes are TRBV2 and TRBJ2-2; maybe TRBD1 (5 bases). CDR3 length: 15 residues. Trimming left V 2 bases short and J 5 bases short, with 12 bases between. Germline values: CDR1 SNHLY, CDR2 FYNNEI. The CDR3 loop is CASSERGPRTGELFF. CDR3 nucleotide sequence: TGTGCCAGCAGTGAAAGGGGCCCGAGGACCGGGGAGCTGTTTTTT.

There are a few counts of this clone. J is TRBJ2-5 and V is TRBV10-2; 7 bases align to TRBD1. The CDR3 contains 15 residues. Germline V gene sequence: CDR1 WSHSY, CDR2 SAAADI. V lost 2 bases and J lost 5; bases outside the gene matches: 8. The CDR3 protein is CASSEISTGRETQYF. The CDR3 nucleotides are TGCGCCAGCAGTGAGATCTCGACAGGGCGGGAGACCCAGTACTTC.

J is TRBJ2-7 and V is TRBV5-4; D not resolved. The CDR3 sequence is 13 residues long. The V gene lost 4 bases and the J gene lost 2 bases, with 10 bases spanning the gap. CDR1 SGHNT and CDR2 YYREEE come from the germline V gene (reference sequence). DNA of the CDR3: TGTGCCAGCAGCCCTGGATCTACCTACGAGCAGTACTTC. It yields the protein CASSPGSTYEQYF.

The rearrangement joins TRBV7-8 to TRBJ2-1; 9 bases line up with TRBD1. J was trimmed by 7 bases and V by 5 bases; bases with no gene match: 6. Germline CDR1 SGHVS, CDR2 FQNEAQ. This CDR3 contains 14 residues. The CDR3 loop reads CASSIRDRVNEQFF. The CDR3 coding sequence is TGTGCCAGCAGCATCCGGGACAGGGTAAATGAGCAGTTCTTC. The full variable domain, completed using reference TRBV7-8 and TRBJ2-1, is GAGVSQSPRYKVAKRGQDVALRCDPISGHVSLFWYQQALGQGPEFLTYFQNEAQLDKSGLPSDRFFAERPEGSVSTLKIQRTQQEDSAVYLCASSIRDRVNEQFFGPGTRLTVL.

This clone was detected only a few times. The genes are TRBV4-1 and TRBJ2-2; TRBD1 or TRBD2 may be the D gene (5 bases each). The germline gives CDR1 MGHRA, CDR2 YSYEKL. Trimming removed 0 bases from V and 4 bases from J, with 12 bases in between. This CDR3 has 16 residues. DNA for the CDR3: TGCGCCAGCAGCCAAGATTACAAGAGGGGCACCGGGGAGCTGTTTTTT. Amino acid sequence: CASSQDYKRGTGELFF.